Only one count was recorded for the clone carrying this TCR beta chain. Its cognate antigen is unknown. Every donor, a Caucasian adult, lived in Nashville, Tennessee. This CDR3 is built from 15 residues. Trimming at V came to 0 bases and at J to 8 bases, leaving 7 bases not matched to a gene. Germline CDR1 reads SGDLS; CDR2 reads YYNGEE. This record belongs to a study of shared clonotypes between healthy human individuals. Background on the study: A couple of women and three men aged 18 to 49 made up the donors.

TCRdb's table, derived via immunoSEQ multiplex PCR, lists solely in-frame clones and lacks some. The table has about 1 million clones, more than 60% seen once. Study results and limitations: The sole specimen, blood, was sampled, and tissue repertoires likely differ.

The rearrangement uses TRBV9 and TRBJ2-1; 8 bases are shared with TRBD1. The origin of this receptor is a man aged 18 to 30 in good health. Sequenced material: memory CD4+ T cells sorted from blood. Subset noted: CD45RA-negative fraction. The CDR3 DNA follows: TGTGCCAGCAGCGTAGTAGGACAGGGAGTGGATGAGCAGTTCTTC. This sequence encodes CASSVVGQGVDEQFF. Looking up the rest from reference TRBV9 and TRBJ2-1 gives the full variable domain: DSGVTQTPKHLITATGQRVTLRCSPRSGDLSVYWYQQSLDQGLQFLIQYYNGEERAKGNILERFSAQQFPDLHSELNLSSLELGDSALYFCASSVVGQGVDEQFFGPGTRLTVL.